This T cell receptor (beta chain) is from a study of CD8+ T cells in alopecia areata. Study-wide background: Those treated were given oral tofacitinib at 5 to 10 mg twice daily.

Treatment reported: oral pan-JAK inhibitor, 5-10 mg twice daily. As part of sample collection, lesional scalp punch biopsies and peripheral blood were taken from alopecia areata patients. RNA extraction and reverse transcription yielded cDNA as sequencing template. Here immunoSEQ multiplex PCR was the method, and the copy in TCRdb shows in-frame clones only, minus some. The data hold fewer than 250,000 clones, with roughly two fifths observed a single time. The V and J ends lost 5 bases and 10 bases respectively, with 18 bases between them. This CDR3 comprises 14 residues. The germline gives CDR1 MGHDK, CDR2 SYGVNS.

This specimen consisted of CD4+ T cells sorted from blood, obtained at roughly week 36, from a patient treated with tofacitinib. This sequence joins TRBV25-1 and TRBJ2-1; the D call may be TRBD1 or TRBD2 (7 bases each). This receptor was obtained from a human donor with alopecia areata. CDR3 DNA: TGTGCCAGCAGTCCATGGGGAGGGGGCGGAGAGCAGTTCTTC. It specifies CASSPWGGGGEQFF.